Below are 12 T cell receptor beta chains sequenced from a single sample in a study of EBV T-cell therapy then PD-1 blockade in nasopharyngeal carcinoma. As to treatment: AdE1-LMPpoly-expanded autologous EBV-specific T-cell therapy followed by anti-PD-1 nivolumab. For these TCRs, the target antigens are not known. The table came from immunoSEQ multiplex PCR; TCRdb's copy has only in-frame clones and leaves some out. This sample has tens of thousands of clones, with 75% to 90% found just once. The sample consisted of CD8+ T cells from blood, taken around day 60 from a patient whose treatment included autologous EBV-specific T cells and nivolumab. Every receptor here comes from a man aged 40-49 years with nasopharyngeal carcinoma.

This clone has just one count. V is TRBV15 and J is TRBJ2-7; 7 nucleotides align to TRBD1. Germline CDR1 and CDR2: LNHNV and YYDKDF (reference sequence). The V gene end was trimmed by 0 bases and the J gene end by 2 bases; junction bases not matched to a gene: 7. CDR3 length equals 16 residues. CDR3: CATSREGGKGTYEQYF. The CDR3, as DNA: TGTGCCACCAGCAGAGAAGGGGGCAAGGGAACCTACGAGCAGTACTTC.

This clone has a handful of counts. V is TRBV19 and J is TRBJ2-1; D gene unclear. CDR3 length: 12 residues. The germline V gene has CDR1 LNHDA and CDR2 SQIVND (reference sequence). V lost 6 bases to trimming and J lost 5 bases, with 8 bases between them. CDR3 bases: TGTGCCAGTAGCTCGATTCACAATGAGCAGTTCTTC. This translates into CASSSIHNEQFF. The full variable domain, rest sourced from reference TRBV19 and TRBJ2-1, is DGGITQSPKYLFRKEGQNVTLSCEQNLNHDAMYWYRQDPGQGLRLIYYSQIVNDFQKGDIAEGYSVSREKKESFPLTVTSAQKNPTAFYLCASSSIHNEQFFGPGTRLTVL.

In DNA, the CDR3 is TGTGCCAGCAGTGACCAGGTCGACTACACCTTC. It codes for CASSDQVDYTF. J is TRBJ1-2 and V is TRBV6-1; no clear D gene. Germline loops: CDR1 MNHNS, CDR2 SASEGT. V was shortened by 3 bases and J by 10 bases, with 9 bases between the two germline ends. The CDR3 length is 11 residues.

This clone was detected many times. The V call is TRBV15, the J call TRBJ2-7; 7 bases are shared with TRBD2. CDR1 and CDR2 from the germline V gene are LNHNV and YYDKDF (reference sequence). CDR3 length: 15 amino acids. With 5 bases clipped from V and 4 bases from J, the junction kept 11 bases outside the gene matches. This chain's CDR3 is CATSEGDGGRYEQYF. Written as DNA, the CDR3 is TGTGCCACCAGCGAAGGGGACGGGGGGAGGTACGAGCAGTACTTC. The entire variable domain, with the rest obtained from reference TRBV15 and TRBJ2-7, is as follows: DAMVIQNPRYQVTQFGKPVTLSCSQTLNHNVMYWYQQKSSQAPKLLFHYYDKDFNNEADTPDNFQSRRPNTSFCFLDIRSPGLGDTAMYLCATSEGDGGRYEQYFGPGTRLTVT.

This rearrangement joins TRBV28 to TRBJ2-7; D is ambiguous. CDR3 length: 14 amino acids. The V end was cut by 5 bases, the J end by 2 bases, with 13 bases between. Per germline, CDR1 MDHEN and CDR2 SYDVKM. The DNA of the CDR3 is TGTGCCAGCAGTGCTGGGGTACCCGCCTACGAGCAGTACTTC. Amino acid sequence: CASSAGVPAYEQYF.

The J gene is TRBJ2-2, the V gene TRBV5-6, with 8 bases identical to TRBD2. CDR3 length: 13 residues. After removal of 4 bases from V and 7 bases from J, the junction contained 3 bases not matched to a gene. Germline lookup yields CDR1 SGHDT and CDR2 YYEEEE. CDR3 sequence: CASSRGGVGELFF. The CDR3 nucleotides are TGTGCCAGCAGCCGGGGGGGGGTCGGGGAGCTGTTTTTT.

V and J are TRBV5-6 and TRBJ1-4; 7 nucleotides match TRBD1. In germline, CDR1 is SGHDT, CDR2 YYEEEE. This CDR3 contains 16 residues. The V and J ends lost 3 bases and 1 base, in that order; junction bases with no gene match: 6. The CDR3 protein is CASSSMTGLTNEKLFF. CDR3 coding DNA: TGTGCCAGCAGCTCGATGACAGGGTTAACTAATGAAAAACTGTTTTTT.

The chain carries TRBV27 and TRBJ1-2; D unclear. The CDR3 runs 13 residues. V was pared by 5 bases and J by 4 bases, with 11 bases between. CDR1 and CDR2 (germline): MNHEY, SMNVEV (reference sequence). The CDR3 reads CASSKNRLYGYTF. As DNA, the CDR3 is TGTGCCAGCAGTAAGAATCGTCTCTATGGCTACACCTTC.

The chain has TRBV5-1 and TRBJ2-5; D possibly corresponds to TRBD2 (6 bases). V dropped 2 bases and J dropped 3 bases, with 14 bases sitting between them. This CDR3 spans 15 amino acids. Germline V gene data show CDR1 as SGHRS and CDR2 as YFSETQ. The CDR3 spells CASSFRGGIEETQYF. The CDR3 nucleotides are TGCGCCAGCAGCTTCCGTGGGGGGATAGAAGAGACCCAGTACTTC. Based on the CDR3 plus reference TRBV5-1 and TRBJ2-5, the full variable domain is KAGVTQTPRYLIKTRGQQVTLSCSPISGHRSVSWYQQTPGQGLQFLFEYFSETQRNKGNFPGRFSGRQFSNSRSEMNVSTLELGDSALYLCASSFRGGIEETQYFGPGTRLLVL.

This clone was counted a single time. J is TRBJ2-1 and V is TRBV6-4, with 14 nucleotides matching TRBD2. Germline V lookup: CDR1 MRHNA, CDR2 SNTAGT. CDR3 length: 16 residues. Unmatched junction bases numbered 1, after V lost 0 bases and J lost 6 bases. The chain's CDR3 is CASSDSTSGGANEQFF. The CDR3 region has the DNA TGTGCCAGCAGTGACTCGACTAGCGGGGGGGCCAATGAGCAGTTCTTC.

The chain carries TRBV28 and TRBJ1-2, with 7 bases lining up with TRBD1. In germline, CDR1 is MDHEN, CDR2 SYDVKM. The CDR3 runs 14 residues. V dropped 8 bases and J dropped 6; count of bases not matched to a gene: 12. The CDR3 here is CASVHAYRGDGYTF. CDR3 in DNA: TGTGCCAGCGTCCACGCGTACAGGGGAGATGGCTACACCTTC.

Comments on this clone: Sequence at one end of the junction differs from germline and may be a read error. The V and J genes are TRBV2 and TRBJ1-1, with D uncertain. The CDR3 runs 15 residues. In germline, CDR1 is SNHLY, CDR2 FYNNEI. The CDR3 reads CASRSPVMGNSEAFF. In nucleotides, the CDR3 is TGTGCCAGCAGGAGTCCCGTTATGGGGAACAGTGAAGCTTTCTTT.